Described below is a single TCR beta chain sequence and its context. Its antigen is unknown. This record comes from a study of cytomegalovirus exposure and HLA in healthy donors. Overall study findings and caveats: Reports showed the classifier diagnosing cytomegalovirus status with high specificity and sensitivity.

PCR amplification relied on 60 Vbeta primers (plus 13 Jbeta primers). Measured with immunoSEQ multiplex PCR; TCRdb has only the in-frame clones, and not every one. The sample holds a few hundred thousand clones, roughly 84% seen once. Sample: PBMCs. This receptor was identified in a girl aged 5-17 years in good health and CMV-seronegative.

CDR3 in DNA: TGTGCCAGCAGCGGACGACAGGGGCACAATGAGCAGTTCTTC. Its protein is CASSGRQGHNEQFF. The chain combines TRBV9 with TRBJ2-1, with TRBD1 matching over 8 bases. The CDR3 totals 14 residues. The V segment lost 3 bases and the J segment 5 bases; nucleotides outside the gene matches: 4. From germline, CDR1 is SGDLS and CDR2 YYNGEE. Using reference TRBV9 and TRBJ2-1 for the parts outside the CDR3, the full variable domain is DSGVTQTPKHLITATGQRVTLRCSPRSGDLSVYWYQQSLDQGLQFLIQYYNGEERAKGNILERFSAQQFPDLHSELNLSSLELGDSALYFCASSGRQGHNEQFFGPGTRLTVL.